The rows below give T cell receptor beta chains drawn from one sample of a study of cytomegalovirus exposure and HLA in healthy donors. Using immunoSEQ multiplex PCR, the repertoire was profiled, and TCRdb retains in-frame clones only, with some absent. The profile shows more than 95,000 clones, less than 85% of them singletons. Sequenced material: PBMCs. The receptors were sampled from a man between 18 and 35 years old in good health and CMV-seropositive. Each CDR3 is given with its conserved first and last residue. The order of the fields is V gene, clone size, D gene, J gene, CDR3 protein, CDR3 DNA. D genes are given only for firm matches. Rows may omit the clone size; those that give it use once, few, many or a size class.

TRBV7-3	-	-	TRBJ2-7	CASSLAAGYEQYF	TGTGCCAGCAGCTTAGCTGCCGGCTACGAGCAGTACTTC
TRBV18	-	TRBD1	TRBJ2-7	CASSATGPYEQYF	TGTGCCAGCTCCGCGACAGGGCCCTACGAGCAGTACTTC
TRBV6-5	few	-	TRBJ2-1	CASRSGETGYNEQFF	TGTGCCAGCAGGTCAGGGGAGACTGGATACAATGAGCAGTTCTTC
TRBV28	-	-	TRBJ1-1	CASSFVRVPEAFF	TGTGCCAGCAGTTTTGTCAGGGTTCCTGAAGCTTTCTTT
TRBV7-6	-	-	TRBJ1-6	CASSRLNSPLHF	TGTGCCAGCAGCCGACTAAATTCACCCCTCCACTTT
TRBV5-1	-	TRBD1	TRBJ1-6	CASSLAEGQGGSSYNSPLHF	TGCGCCAGCAGCTTGGCCGAGGGACAGGGGGGGAGCTCCTATAATTCACCCCTCCACTTT
TRBV4-1	once	-	TRBJ2-7	CASSQAMQGGSYEQYF	TGCGCCAGCAGCCAAGCGATGCAGGGGGGTAGCTACGAGCAGTACTTC
TRBV7-9	-	-	TRBJ1-1	CASSSDLKAFF	TGTGCCAGCAGCTCAGATTTGAAAGCTTTCTTT
TRBV6-1	few	-	TRBJ2-7	CASSEASPPYEQYF	TGTGCCAGCAGTGAAGCCTCCCCTCCTTACGAGCAGTACTTC
TRBV15	-	TRBD1	TRBJ1-2	CATERGQGDGYTF	TGTGCCACCGAACGGGGACAGGGAGATGGCTACACCTTC
TRBV15	-	TRBD1	TRBJ1-2	CATSRDFVIGGAHYGYTF	TGTGCCACCAGCAGAGATTTCGTGATAGGGGGCGCCCACTATGGCTACACCTTC
TRBV9	once	-	TRBJ2-7	CASSVGGLIYEQYF	TGTGCCAGCAGCGTAGGCGGCCTCATCTACGAGCAGTACTTC
TRBV4-2	-	TRBD1	TRBJ1-2	CASSQGTGTGGYYGYTF	TGTGCCAGCAGCCAAGGGACCGGGACAGGGGGCTACTATGGCTACACCTTC
TRBV14	once	TRBD1	TRBJ1-2	CASSQYRGPGYTF	TGTGCCAGCAGCCAGTACAGGGGACCTGGCTACACCTTC
TRBV7-9	-	TRBD1	TRBJ1-4	CASSLGGWTGGAFEEKLFF	TGTGCCAGCAGCTTAGGGGGCTGGACAGGGGGCGCCTTTGAGGAAAAACTGTTTTTT
TRBV2	-	-	TRBJ1-2	CANLRGNYGYTF	TGTGCCAACTTGAGGGGGAACTATGGCTACACCTTC
TRBV7-9	-	-	TRBJ1-1	CASSLAGGENEAFF	TGTGCCAGCAGCTTAGCAGGGGGTGAGAATGAAGCTTTCTTT
TRBV11-2	-	-	TRBJ2-3	CASSLILTGSDHTQYF	TGTGCCAGCAGCCTCATTCTCACGGGTTCTGATCATACGCAGTATTTT
TRBV9	-	TRBD1	TRBJ2-6	CASSERSRDRGRGANVLTF	TGTGCCAGCAGCGAGAGGAGCCGGGACAGGGGTCGTGGGGCCAACGTCCTGACTTTC
TRBV2	-	TRBD2	TRBJ2-7	CASSEIRGGREQYF	TGTGCCAGCAGTGAGATACGGGGGGGCCGCGAGCAGTACTTC
TRBV6-6	-	TRBD1	TRBJ2-7	CASRQGAQYEQYF	TGTGCCAGCAGACAGGGGGCCCAATACGAGCAGTACTTC
TRBV2	-	TRBD1	TRBJ1-1	CASRNQGDRAAEAFF	TGTGCCAGCAGAAATCAAGGGGACAGGGCGGCTGAAGCTTTCTTT
TRBV30	-	-	TRBJ2-1	CAWRAAANEQFF	TGTGCCTGGAGGGCCGCGGCCAATGAGCAGTTCTTC
TRBV2	-	-	TRBJ1-2	CASSSGTSGYTF	TGTGCCAGCAGCAGCGGGACAAGTGGCTACACCTTC
TRBV13	once	TRBD2	TRBJ2-7	CASSLGTWRGTSYEQYF	TGTGCCAGCAGCTTAGGGACCTGGCGGGGGACCTCCTACGAGCAGTACTTC
TRBV10-3	-	TRBD2	TRBJ2-5	CAIGRSGGQETQYF	TGTGCCATCGGTCGAAGCGGGGGACAAGAGACCCAGTACTTC
TRBV28	-	-	TRBJ2-7	CASTPSSQVGFYEQYF	TGTGCCAGCACTCCGTCTTCGCAGGTTGGGTTCTACGAGCAGTACTTC
TRBV5-6	few	TRBD2	TRBJ2-1	CASSLWGGGQPNEQFF	TGTGCCAGCAGCTTGTGGGGCGGGGGGCAGCCCAATGAGCAGTTCTTC
TRBV27	-	-	TRBJ1-2	CASSPLDKSYYGYTF	TGTGCCAGCAGTCCCCTCGACAAGTCCTACTATGGCTACACCTTC
TRBV28	-	TRBD2	TRBJ2-3	CASTLTVAGGSTDTQYF	TGTGCCAGCACCCTAACCGTAGCGGGGGGGAGCACAGATACGCAGTATTTT
TRBV7-8	-	-	TRBJ1-5	CASTLGALNQPQHF	TGTGCCAGCACCTTGGGGGCACTCAATCAGCCCCAGCATTTT
TRBV2	-	TRBD1	TRBJ1-1	CASSERGQGYTEAFF	TGTGCCAGCAGTGAACGGGGACAGGGCTACACTGAAGCTTTCTTT
TRBV18	once	-	TRBJ2-5	CASSPLNGDQETQYF	TGTGCCAGCTCACCACTAAACGGGGACCAAGAGACCCAGTACTTC
TRBV9	-	-	TRBJ2-3	CASSVGGGLNTDTQYF	TGTGCCAGCAGCGTAGGAGGGGGACTAAACACAGATACGCAGTATTTT
TRBV19	-	TRBD1	TRBJ2-5	CASSLDLGTGTQETQYF	TGTGCCAGTAGCCTAGATCTCGGGACAGGGACCCAAGAGACCCAGTACTTC
TRBV27	once	TRBD1	TRBJ2-7	CASSLLAGGVYEQYF	TGTGCCAGCAGTTTATTGGCAGGGGGCGTGTACGAGCAGTACTTC
TRBV5-1	-	TRBD1	TRBJ2-7	CASSSGSGTGASEQYF	TGCGCCAGCAGCTCGGGCTCCGGGACAGGGGCCTCCGAGCAGTACTTC